This TCR beta chain was recorded in a study of blood T cell repertoires in COVID-19. CDR1 is SGHRS, CDR2 YFSETQ, per germline. Trimming shortened V by 1 base and J by 4 bases, and 15 bases separated the two germline ends. CDR3 length: 15 residues. Per the original methods: Estimates of nucleated cell counts were drawn from the amplification of reference gene primers. Measured with immunoSEQ multiplex PCR; TCRdb has only the in-frame clones, and not every one. V, J and clone size derive from that table, while D and trimming were established from the DNA sequence. The sample yields tens of thousands of clones, approximately 81% seen once.

The V call is TRBV5-1, the J call TRBJ2-7; D might be TRBD1 (5 bases). This TCR was recovered from a woman in her sixties with acute or convalescent COVID-19. Sequencing was carried out using peripheral blood. In DNA, the CDR3 is TGCGCCAGCAGCTTGTCGTACGGACACCAATACGAGCAGTACTTC. Its translation: CASSLSYGHQYEQYF.